The next 13 T cell receptor beta chains were all read from a single sample in a study of identical twins. One entry per CDR3 protein results from TCRdb running MiXCR on the 5' RACE reads. Among about 470,000 distinct CDR3 sequences listed, approximately 24% were seen once. This sample also appeared in a second study, on T cells expressing NK-cell markers.

Input material: CD4+ T cells sorted from blood. The receptors stem from a woman younger than 30 in good health.

The rearrangement uses TRBV7-2 and TRBJ2-7; no clear D gene. V was clipped by 4 bases and J by 0 bases, with 7 bases between them. The germline V gene encodes CDR1 SGHTA and CDR2 FQGNSA. The CDR3 consists of 13 residues. The CDR3 region has the DNA TGTGCCAGCAGCTCGCGTATCTCCTACGAGCAGTACTTC. Translation: CASSSRISYEQYF.

Ten or more counts support this clonotype. This rearrangement joins TRBV20-1 to TRBJ2-4; maybe TRBD2 (6 bases). CDR3 length: 12 amino acids. Germline V CDR1 and CDR2: DFQATT, SNEGSKA (reference sequence). Trimming pared 7 bases from V and 8 bases from J, leaving 15 bases between. CDR3 nucleotides: TGCAGTGTCAACGGGGGTATGGACATTCAGTACTTC. Amino acid sequence: CSVNGGMDIQYF.

The gene calls are TRBV7-9 and TRBJ1-2, with 7 nucleotides matching TRBD1. Trimming at V came to 1 base and at J to 8 bases, leaving 7 bases not matched to a gene. The CDR3 covers 14 residues. Germline lookup yields CDR1 SEHNR and CDR2 FQNEAQ (reference sequence). The CDR3 sequence is CASSLVQGLPGYTF. The DNA for the CDR3 is TGTGCCAGCAGCTTAGTACAGGGGCTGCCGGGCTACACCTTC. Full variable domain (rest looked up from reference TRBV7-9 and TRBJ1-2): DTGVSQNPRHKITKRGQNVTFRCDPISEHNRLYWYRQTLGQGPEFLTYFQNEAQLEKSRLLSDRFSAERPKGSFSTLEIQRTEQGDSAMYLCASSLVQGLPGYTFGSGTRLTVV.

The sample holds a few counts of this clonotype. The DNA for the CDR3 is TGTGCCACCAGCAGTAACGCGGAGAACACCGGGGAGCTGTTTTTT. Translated, it gives CATSSNAENTGELFF. The chain combines TRBV15 with TRBJ2-2, with unresolved D. From germline, CDR1 is LNHNV and CDR2 YYDKDF (reference sequence). The ends were cut back, 3 bases at V and 1 base at J, with 9 bases in the middle. This CDR3 region has 15 residues.

This clonotype appeared a few times. The chain uses TRBV11-3 and TRBJ2-3; either TRBD1 or TRBD2 may fit D (5 bases each). The CDR3 extends over 17 amino acids. Germline CDR1 reads SGHNT; CDR2 reads YENEEA. V was pared by 1 base and J by 0 bases, with 14 bases between. CDR3 region: CASSLGLFGGSTDTQYF. The CDR3 DNA reads TGTGCCAGCAGCTTAGGTCTGTTTGGGGGAAGCACAGATACGCAGTATTTT.

The V call is TRBV18, the J call TRBJ1-3; D possibly corresponds to TRBD1 (5 bases). V lost 3 bases to trimming and J lost 6 bases, with 9 bases between them. CDR3 length: 13 amino acids. In germline, CDR1 is KGHSH, CDR2 LQKENI. As DNA, the CDR3 is TGTGCCAGCTCACCCCCGGGGACAAACACCATATATTTT. Residues: CASSPPGTNTIYF.

The gene calls are TRBV20-1 and TRBJ2-7; perhaps TRBD1 as D (6 bases). CDR1 is DFQATT, CDR2 SNEGSKA, per germline (reference sequence). This CDR3 comprises 13 residues. V was trimmed by 1 base and J by 6 bases, leaving 13 bases between them. The CDR3 DNA reads as TGCAGTGCTAGAGGCCAGGGGATCTCCGAGCAGTACTTC. Protein: CSARGQGISEQYF.

V usage is TRBV10-3 and J usage is TRBJ2-3; D gene unclear. This CDR3 spans 13 amino acids. Looked up from germline, CDR1 is ENHRY and CDR2 is SYGVKD. Trimming took off 6 bases at V and 4 bases at J, with 11 bases between the two ends. In nucleotides, the CDR3 is TGTGCCATCAGCCGCAGAGAAGCAGATACGCAGTATTTT. It encodes CAISRREADTQYF.

There are a few counts of this clonotype. This chain uses TRBV20-1 with TRBJ2-7, with a tentative D call TRBD2 (7 bases). Trimming pared 5 bases from V and 6 bases from J, leaving 11 bases between. The germline V gene encodes CDR1 DFQATT and CDR2 SNEGSKA (reference sequence). CDR3 length: 11 residues. Here the CDR3 DNA reads TGCAGTGCTGCTAGGGGGGGCGAGCAGTACTTC. This encodes CSAARGGEQYF.

The rearrangement joins TRBV2 to TRBJ1-1; 11 nucleotides agree with TRBD1. This CDR3 spans 15 amino acids. Per the germline V gene, CDR1 is SNHLY and CDR2 is FYNNEI. The trim removed 4 bases at V and 8 bases at J, leaving 9 bases unmatched. The CDR3 region has the DNA TGTGCCAGCAGTGGCCAAGGGGACAGGGGGTCCGAAGCTTTCTTT. Amino acids: CASSGQGDRGSEAFF.

In this sample, this clonotype is medium-sized. The chain recombines TRBV20-1 with TRBJ2-2; 7 nucleotides agree with TRBD1. Germline loops: CDR1 DFQATT, CDR2 SNEGSKA (reference sequence). V dropped 1 base and J dropped 0; count of bases not matched to a gene: 2. This CDR3 has 15 amino acids. Here the CDR3 reads CSARGGQSNTGELFF. CDR3 DNA: TGCAGTGCTAGAGGGGGACAGTCGAACACCGGGGAGCTGTTTTTT.

This clonotype was picked up a small number of times. This chain links TRBV7-9 with TRBJ2-3; D not resolved. The CDR3 loop spans 16 amino acids. In germline, CDR1 is SEHNR, CDR2 FQNEAQ (reference sequence). The V gene lost 1 base and the J gene lost 7 bases, with 18 bases spanning the gap. The DNA for the CDR3 is TGTGCCAGCAGCTTAGGCAGTCCCCCGCTCCTCTATACGCAGTATTTT. Amino acid sequence: CASSLGSPPLLYTQYF.

CDR3 amino acids: CASSHRSSSPNEQFF. CDR3 in DNA: TGTGCCAGCAGCCATCGCTCCTCATCCCCCAATGAGCAGTTCTTC. This chain uses TRBV3-1 with TRBJ2-1; no firm D call. The CDR3 is made up of 15 amino acids. Trimming left V 3 bases short and J 6 bases short, with 15 bases between. Germline lookup yields CDR1 LGHDT and CDR2 YNNKEL (reference sequence).